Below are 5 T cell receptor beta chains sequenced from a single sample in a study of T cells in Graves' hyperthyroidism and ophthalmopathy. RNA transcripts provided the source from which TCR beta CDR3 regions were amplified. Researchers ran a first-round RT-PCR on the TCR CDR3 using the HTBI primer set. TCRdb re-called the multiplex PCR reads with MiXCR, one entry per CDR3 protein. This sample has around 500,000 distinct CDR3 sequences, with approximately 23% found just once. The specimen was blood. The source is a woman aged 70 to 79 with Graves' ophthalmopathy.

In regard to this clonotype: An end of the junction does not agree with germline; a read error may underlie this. The CDR3 loop reads CASSGTSGRGDTRYF. Here the CDR3 DNA reads TGTGCCAGCAGTGGGACTAGCGGGAGAGGAGATACGCGGTATTTT. The chain couples TRBV2 to TRBJ2-3; TRBD2 matches at 13 bases. The CDR3 has 15 amino acids. From germline, CDR1 is SNHLY and CDR2 FYNNEI.

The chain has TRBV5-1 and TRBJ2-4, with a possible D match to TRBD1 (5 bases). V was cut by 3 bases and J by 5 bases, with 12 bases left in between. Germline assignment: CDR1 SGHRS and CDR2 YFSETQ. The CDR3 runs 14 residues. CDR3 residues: CASSSPRGQNIQYF. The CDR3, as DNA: TGCGCCAGCAGCTCCCCTAGGGGCCAAAACATTCAGTACTTC.

CDR3 protein: CSARDWRFGGTEAFF. CDR3 bases: TGCAGTGCTAGAGATTGGCGGTTTGGAGGCACTGAAGCTTTCTTT. The rearrangement uses TRBV20-1 and TRBJ1-1; D is unresolved. Germline V gene lookup returns CDR1 DFQATT and CDR2 SNEGSKA (reference sequence). The CDR3 runs to 15 residues. Trimming removed 0 bases at V and 4 bases at J, with 15 bases between.

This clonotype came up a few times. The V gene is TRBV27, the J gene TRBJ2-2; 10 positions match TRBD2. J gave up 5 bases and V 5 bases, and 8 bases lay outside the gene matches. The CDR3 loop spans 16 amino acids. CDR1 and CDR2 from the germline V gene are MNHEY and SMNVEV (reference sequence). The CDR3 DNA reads TGTGCCAGCAGTCCCTGGTTAGCGGGAGGTACCGGGGAGCTGTTTTTT. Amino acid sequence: CASSPWLAGGTGELFF.

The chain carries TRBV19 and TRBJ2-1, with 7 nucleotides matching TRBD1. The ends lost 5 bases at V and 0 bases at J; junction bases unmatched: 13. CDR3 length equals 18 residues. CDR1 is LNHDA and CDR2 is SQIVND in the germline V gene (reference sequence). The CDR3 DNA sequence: TGTGCCAGTAGTCCTAACCCCCGCCGGGACAGCTCCTACAATGAGCAGTTCTTC. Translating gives CASSPNPRRDSSYNEQFF.